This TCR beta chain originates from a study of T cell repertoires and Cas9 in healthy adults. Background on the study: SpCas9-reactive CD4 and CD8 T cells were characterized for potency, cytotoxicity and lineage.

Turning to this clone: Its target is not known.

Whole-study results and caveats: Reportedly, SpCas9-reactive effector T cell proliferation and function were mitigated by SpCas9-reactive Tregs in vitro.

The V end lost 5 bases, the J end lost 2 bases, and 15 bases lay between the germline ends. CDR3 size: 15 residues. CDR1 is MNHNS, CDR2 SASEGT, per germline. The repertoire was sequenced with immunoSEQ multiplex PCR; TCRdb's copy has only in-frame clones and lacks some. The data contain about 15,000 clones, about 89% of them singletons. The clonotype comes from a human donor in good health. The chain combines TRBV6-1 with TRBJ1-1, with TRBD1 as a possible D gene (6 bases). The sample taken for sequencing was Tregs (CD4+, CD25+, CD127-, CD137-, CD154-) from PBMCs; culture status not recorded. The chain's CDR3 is CASSPPGQTNTEAFF. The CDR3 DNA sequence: TGTGCCAGCAGTCCGCCGGGACAAACCAACACTGAAGCTTTCTTT.